The 30 T cell receptor beta chains below come from one sample, sequenced in a study of cytomegalovirus exposure and HLA in healthy donors. PCR used 60 Vbeta primers and 13 Jbeta primers. The protocol was immunoSEQ multiplex PCR, while the TCRdb copy is restricted to in-frame clones and leaves out a portion. The sample records 160,000 or so clones, around 79% being singletons. The sequencing input was PBMCs. These receptors all come from a man aged 35-49 years in good health and CMV-seropositive.

To note about this clone: Additional DNA sequences in this sample encode the identical CDR3. This sequence joins TRBV28 and TRBJ1-5, with a tentative D call TRBD1 (5 bases). The CDR3 runs to 14 residues. Germline V gene lookup returns CDR1 MDHEN and CDR2 SYDVKM. Deletions cut 3 bases from V and 3 bases from J, with 9 bases between. This CDR3 reads CASSLGGSNQPQHF. The CDR3 coding sequence is TGTGCCAGCAGTTTGGGGGGGTCCAATCAGCCCCAGCATTTT.

This clone was detected a few times. V and J are TRBV28 and TRBJ2-7; 8 bases align to TRBD1. Germline V gene data show CDR1 as MDHEN and CDR2 as SYDVKM. CDR3 length equals 12 residues. J lost 7 bases, V lost 5 bases, and 4 bases had no gene match. CDR3 loop: CASSLRGQEQYF. As DNA, the CDR3 is TGTGCCAGCAGTCTCAGGGGGCAAGAGCAGTACTTC.

The chain joins TRBV11-1 to TRBJ2-7; possibly TRBD2 for D (6 bases). V dropped 0 bases and J dropped 1 base, with 10 bases sitting between them. CDR3 length: 15 residues. The germline V gene encodes CDR1 SGHAT and CDR2 FQDESV (reference sequence). The CDR3 reads CASSLAGTLSYEQYF. As DNA, the CDR3 is TGTGCCAGCAGCTTAGCCGGGACTCTTTCCTACGAGCAGTACTTC.

The chain uses TRBV5-1 and TRBJ2-5; 9 bases map to TRBD2. In germline, CDR1 is SGHRS, CDR2 YFSETQ. Trimming took 4 bases from V and 5 from J; bases not matched to a gene: 6. The CDR3 consists of 14 residues. CDR3 in amino acids: CASSPITSGETQYF. The CDR3 coding sequence is TGCGCCAGCAGCCCGATTACTAGCGGGGAGACCCAGTACTTC.

Notes on this clone: Other DNA sequences of this sample code for an identical CDR3. This chain connects TRBV5-1 to TRBJ1-1; D might be TRBD1 (5 bases). Germline V gene data show CDR1 as SGHRS and CDR2 as YFSETQ. V dropped 0 bases and J dropped 4 bases, with 13 bases sitting between them. The CDR3 runs to 15 residues. The CDR3 DNA follows: TGCGCCAGCAGCTTGGGCGGGGGAGAGGCCACTGAAGCTTTCTTT. This gives the protein CASSLGGGEATEAFF.

The chain has TRBV9 and TRBJ2-2, with D possibly TRBD2 on 6 matching bases. Trimming pared 3 bases from V and 0 bases from J, leaving 12 bases between. The CDR3 is 16 amino acids. Per germline, CDR1 SGDLS and CDR2 YYNGEE. The CDR3 protein is CASSAQAGTNTGELFF. CDR3 bases: TGTGCCAGCAGCGCCCAAGCGGGTACGAACACCGGGGAGCTGTTTTTT. Supplemented by reference TRBV9 and TRBJ2-2, the full variable domain reads DSGVTQTPKHLITATGQRVTLRCSPRSGDLSVYWYQQSLDQGLQFLIQYYNGEERAKGNILERFSAQQFPDLHSELNLSSLELGDSALYFCASSAQAGTNTGELFFGEGSRLTVL.

The chain recombines TRBV5-6 with TRBJ2-1; tentatively, D is TRBD2 (5 bases). Germline CDR1 SGHDT, CDR2 YYEEEE. This CDR3 has 15 residues. With 1 base removed from V and 6 bases from J, the gap between germline ends came to 14 bases. As DNA, the CDR3 is TGTGCCAGCAGCTTGTTCCAGCGGAAGGTCAATGAGCAGTTCTTC. This translates into CASSLFQRKVNEQFF.

The rearrangement uses TRBV28 and TRBJ1-2, with D possibly being TRBD1 (6 bases). The length of the CDR3 is 14 residues. V dropped 7 bases and J dropped 2 bases, with 14 bases sitting between them. CDR1 is MDHEN and CDR2 is SYDVKM in the germline V gene. The CDR3 region is CASTYYRVNYGYTF. Here the CDR3 DNA reads TGTGCCAGCACATATTACAGGGTGAACTATGGCTACACCTTC.

V and J are TRBV28 and TRBJ2-7, with 8 bases fitting TRBD2. Per the germline V gene, CDR1 is MDHEN and CDR2 is SYDVKM. The V and J ends lost 7 bases and 5 bases, in that order; junction bases with no gene match: 7. The CDR3 is 13 residues long. CDR3 sequence: CASTGAGVNEQYF. The CDR3 nucleotides read TGTGCCAGCACTGGAGCGGGAGTCAACGAGCAGTACTTC.

The sample holds a few counts of this clone. V is TRBV29-1 and J is TRBJ2-7; TRBD2 aligns across 14 bases. Trimming cost V 6 bases and J 2 bases; bases outside gene matches: 15. Germline CDR1 SQVTM, CDR2 ANQGSEA. The CDR3 runs 18 residues. CDR3 amino acids: CSVERPGLAGAAPYEQYF. CDR3 bases: TGCAGCGTGGAACGACCGGGACTAGCGGGAGCGGCCCCCTACGAGCAGTACTTC.

In its sample, this clone was seen a few times. This chain uses TRBV30 with TRBJ1-2, with 9 bases matching TRBD1. Germline V gene sequence: CDR1 GTSNPN, CDR2 SVGIG (reference sequence). This CDR3 comprises 15 residues. Germline trimming cut 2 bases from V and 2 bases from J; bases unmatched to any gene: 6. CDR3 bases: TGTGCCTGGAGTCTAGGGACAGGGAACAACTATGGCTACACCTTC. It yields the protein CAWSLGTGNNYGYTF.

The chain couples TRBV28 to TRBJ2-1; TRBD1 aligns across 9 bases. This CDR3 is built from 15 residues. V lost 6 bases, J lost 0 bases, and 3 bases stayed unmatched. Germline CDR1 and CDR2: MDHEN and SYDVKM. The CDR3: CASSRGQGSYNEQFF. CDR3 DNA sequence: TGTGCCAGCAGCAGGGGACAGGGCTCCTACAATGAGCAGTTCTTC.

The V call is TRBV20-1, the J call TRBJ2-1; weak D call: TRBD1 (5 bases). The CDR3 spans 11 residues. Germline V gene sequence: CDR1 DFQATT, CDR2 SNEGSKA (reference sequence). The V end was cut by 3 bases, the J end by 9 bases, with 9 bases between. CDR3 protein: CSASQGAEQFF. The CDR3 nucleotides read TGCAGTGCTAGCCAGGGCGCTGAGCAGTTCTTC.

V gene TRBV7-9 combines with J gene TRBJ2-1, with D possibly being TRBD2 (6 bases). The V end lost 5 bases, the J end lost 4 bases, and 12 bases lay between the germline ends. The CDR3 contains 14 residues. Germline lookup yields CDR1 SEHNR and CDR2 FQNEAQ (reference sequence). CDR3 DNA: TGTGCCAGCAGCCTCAGTGGGACTTACAATGAGCAGTTCTTC. This translates into CASSLSGTYNEQFF. Full variable domain (remainder filled in from reference TRBV7-9 and TRBJ2-1): DTGVSQNPRHKITKRGQNVTFRCDPISEHNRLYWYRQTLGQGPEFLTYFQNEAQLEKSRLLSDRFSAERPKGSFSTLEIQRTEQGDSAMYLCASSLSGTYNEQFFGPGTRLTVL.

This clone turned up a few times. The V and J genes are TRBV12-5 and TRBJ2-7; no clear D gene. Per the germline V gene, CDR1 is LGHNT and CDR2 is FRNRAP. The CDR3 has 13 residues. V gave up 5 bases and J gave up 0 bases, with 8 bases separating them. CDR3 bases: TGTGCTAGTGGTGGAGACTTCTCCTACGAGCAGTACTTC. Translated, it gives CASGGDFSYEQYF.

The CDR3 coding sequence is TGCGCCAGCAGCCAAGGAGAGACTAGCGGGACTTCAAACATTCAGTACTTC. Its protein is CASSQGETSGTSNIQYF. The genes are TRBV4-1 and TRBJ2-4, with 11 positions matching TRBD2. V dropped 1 base and J dropped 6; count of bases not matched to a gene: 8. Germline CDR1 is MGHRA and CDR2 is YSYEKL. The CDR3 has 17 residues.

This clone was found once. The rearrangement joins TRBV29-1 to TRBJ1-5; 8 bases line up with TRBD1. V trimming: 6 bases; J trimming: 2 bases; junction bases outside the gene matches: 6. CDR1 SQVTM and CDR2 ANQGSEA come from the germline V gene. The length of the CDR3 is 14 residues. CDR3 nucleotide sequence: TGCAGCGTACAGGGGGGCGGAGGCAATCAGCCCCAGCATTTT. It yields the protein CSVQGGGGNQPQHF. Complete variable domain (other parts from reference TRBV29-1 and TRBJ1-5): SAVISQKPSRDICQRGTSLTIQCQVDSQVTMMFWYRQQPGQSLTLIATANQGSEATYESGFVIDKFPISRPNLTFSTLTVSNMSPEDSSIYLCSVQGGGGNQPQHFGDGTRLSIL.

The table lists this clone with a count of one. The chain links TRBV6-5 to TRBJ2-1, with 9 bases lining up with TRBD2. There are 13 residues in the CDR3. Trimming cost V 6 bases and J 10 bases; bases outside gene matches: 7. Germline V lookup: CDR1 MNHEY, CDR2 SVGAGI. In DNA form, the CDR3 reads TGTGCCAGCAGAAAAATAGCGGGAGTAGAGCAGTTCTTC. This gives the protein CASRKIAGVEQFF.

This chain joins TRBV9 and TRBJ1-4, with TRBD1 matching over 7 bases. The CDR3 loop spans 18 amino acids. V gave up 3 bases and J gave up 4 bases; unmatched junction bases: 15. Germline assignment: CDR1 SGDLS and CDR2 YYNGEE. The CDR3: CASSGRGRDGTDNEKLFF. The CDR3 bases are TGTGCCAGCAGCGGTAGAGGAAGGGACGGGACAGATAATGAAAAACTGTTTTTT.

The chain is built from TRBV19 and TRBJ2-4; possible D gene TRBD2, 5 bases. Germline V gene lookup returns CDR1 LNHDA and CDR2 SQIVND (reference sequence). The CDR3 covers 13 residues. Trimming took off 1 base at V and 8 bases at J, with 9 bases between the two ends. The CDR3 DNA reads TGTGCCAGTAGTATAGGGCTAGCAGACATTCAGTACTTC. Translation: CASSIGLADIQYF.

The V and J genes are TRBV6-5 and TRBJ2-3; tentative D call: TRBD2 (6 bases). The CDR3 spans 14 residues. Germline loops: CDR1 MNHEY, CDR2 SVGAGI. Trimming removed 7 bases from V and 0 bases from J, with 11 bases in between. In DNA form, the CDR3 reads TGTGCCAGCACCCCCCTAGCGAGCACAGATACGCAGTATTTT. Protein: CASTPLASTDTQYF.

The chain carries TRBV11-3 and TRBJ2-7; 9 bases fit TRBD2. The J segment lost 6 bases and the V segment lost 3 bases, leaving 9 bases of the junction unmatched. Germline V gene sequence: CDR1 SGHNT, CDR2 YENEEA. The CDR3 loop spans 15 amino acids. The DNA for the CDR3 is TGTGCCAGCAGCTTTCCGGGACTAGCATCTTTCGAGCAGTACTTC. Protein product: CASSFPGLASFEQYF.

V gene TRBV7-3 combines with J gene TRBJ1-2, with D hard to call. The CDR3 runs to 13 residues. The ends were cut back, 5 bases at V and 7 bases at J, with 14 bases in the middle. The V gene's germline CDR1 is SGHTA and CDR2 FQGTGA. CDR3 region: CASSDGRLAGYTF. The DNA of the CDR3 is TGTGCCAGCAGCGACGGCCGTTTAGCTGGCTACACCTTC.

The V and J genes are TRBV5-1 and TRBJ2-1; 7 bases agree with TRBD2. Germline V lookup: CDR1 SGHRS, CDR2 YFSETQ. The CDR3 runs 17 residues. Trimming removed 4 bases from V and 8 bases from J; junction bases left unmatched: 18. The CDR3 nucleotides read TGCGCCAGCAGCCGAACTCCCCGGACTAGGACACCCGATGAGCAGTTCTTC. Translation gives CASSRTPRTRTPDEQFF.

This clone has only a few counts. The CDR3 loop reads CASSPPDRGRGTEAFF. As DNA, the CDR3 is TGTGCCAGCAGTCCCCCGGATCGAGGGAGAGGCACTGAAGCTTTCTTT. The chain carries TRBV27 and TRBJ1-1, with D unclear. Germline V CDR1 and CDR2: MNHEY, SMNVEV (reference sequence). This CDR3 has 16 amino acids. Trimming took off 5 bases at V and 4 bases at J, with 20 bases between the two ends.

This clone has more than one count but fewer than ten. The CDR3 DNA follows: TGTGCCAGCAGCTTAGCGTGGGGATCTAGTAACAGGGGGCTTACGGACACTGAAGCTTTCTTT. This codes for CASSLAWGSSNRGLTDTEAFF. The chain links TRBV7-6 to TRBJ1-1; 9 bases fit TRBD1. This CDR3 contains 21 residues. V lost 0 bases, J lost 3 bases, and 20 bases stayed unmatched. CDR1 and CDR2 (germline): SGHVS, FNYEAQ.

The CDR3 reads CAISESGGGYEQYF. The CDR3 nucleotides are TGTGCCATCAGTGAGTCGGGGGGGGGATACGAGCAGTACTTC. The V and J genes are TRBV10-3 and TRBJ2-7, with TRBD2 matching over 7 bases. J was trimmed by 4 bases and V by 0 bases; bases with no gene match: 3. The CDR3 is 14 amino acids. In germline, CDR1 is ENHRY, CDR2 SYGVKD.

The CDR3, as DNA: TGTGCCAGCAGCCCATCGGGCGGGGTCGAGCAGTACTTC. This encodes CASSPSGGVEQYF. The chain carries TRBV5-6 and TRBJ2-7; D perhaps matches TRBD2 (6 bases). The germline V gene encodes CDR1 SGHDT and CDR2 YYEEEE. There are 13 residues in the CDR3. V was shortened by 4 bases and J by 6 bases, with 14 bases between the two germline ends.

This rearrangement joins TRBV4-1 to TRBJ2-5; maybe TRBD2 (6 bases). Trimming left V 0 bases short and J 5 bases short, with 13 bases between. Germline values: CDR1 MGHRA, CDR2 YSYEKL. The CDR3 sequence is 15 residues long. For the CDR3, the DNA is TGCGCCAGCAGCCAAGATGATGCGGGAAGGGAGACCCAGTACTTC. Translating gives CASSQDDAGRETQYF.

The CDR3 sequence is CASSLMVAVNTGELFF. The CDR3 DNA sequence: TGTGCCAGCAGCTTAATGGTAGCGGTGAACACCGGGGAGCTGTTTTTT. The V call is TRBV7-2, the J call TRBJ2-2, with D possibly TRBD2 on 6 matching bases. Trimming took off 2 bases at V and 1 base at J, with 11 bases between the two ends. Germline V gives CDR1 SGHTA, CDR2 FQGNSA. This CDR3 spans 16 amino acids. Complete variable domain (other parts from reference TRBV7-2 and TRBJ2-2): GAGVSQSPSNKVTEKGKDVELRCDPISGHTALYWYRQSLGQGLEFLIYFQGNSAPDKSGLPSDRFSAERTGGSVSTLTIQRTQQEDSAVYLCASSLMVAVNTGELFFGEGSRLTVL.